The 27 T cell receptor beta chains in this list originate from one sample, sequenced in a study of identical twins. TCRdb fed the 5' RACE reads into MiXCR, producing one record per CDR3 protein. The sample carries about 260,000 distinct CDR3 sequences, approximately 7% recorded once. Separately, the same data were catalogued under a study of yellow fever vaccine responses in identical twins.

Sequenced: memory (CD45RO+) T cells sorted from blood. Source of these receptors: a woman aged 18-29 years in good health.

At least ten counts were recorded for this clonotype. CDR3: CSARGWADYNSPLHF. The CDR3 nucleotides read TGCAGTGCTAGGGGTTGGGCGGATTATAATTCACCCCTCCACTTT. The genes are TRBV20-1 and TRBJ1-6; D unclear. The V end lost 3 bases, the J end lost 4 bases, and 13 bases lay between the germline ends. The CDR3 totals 15 residues. Germline assignment: CDR1 DFQATT and CDR2 SNEGSKA (reference sequence).

The rearrangement uses TRBV18 and TRBJ2-5; no reliable D call. The CDR3 runs to 14 residues. Germline CDR1 and CDR2: KGHSH and LQKENI. The ends were cut back, 0 bases at V and 5 bases at J, with 10 bases in the middle. In DNA form, the CDR3 reads TGTGCCAGCTCACCACCGGGTCGAGAGGAGACCCAGTACTTC. Its protein product is CASSPPGREETQYF.

This clonotype was observed many times. The chain carries TRBV12-3 or TRBV12-4 and TRBJ1-5; no definite D call. Between the trimmed V and J ends, which lost 1 base and 5 bases, there was a span of 6 bases. The CDR3 loop spans 13 amino acids. The CDR3 loop reads CASSLGGHQPQHF. The CDR3 DNA reads TGTGCCAGCAGTTTAGGCGGACATCAGCCCCAGCATTTT.

Ten or more counts support this clonotype. This sequence joins TRBV5-1 and TRBJ1-5; 9 bases line up with TRBD1. Germline V CDR1 and CDR2: SGHRS, YFSETQ. V trimming: 2 bases; J trimming: 5 bases; junction bases outside the gene matches: 5. CDR3 length: 15 amino acids. CDR3 DNA: TGCGCCAGCAGCTTTGCGGGACAGGGAGATCAGCCCCAGCATTTT. Protein: CASSFAGQGDQPQHF.

This clonotype was seen more than once but under ten times. J is TRBJ2-1 and V is TRBV14, with D maybe TRBD1 (5 bases). The germline V and J ends were trimmed by 4 bases and 4 bases, with 14 bases remaining between them. Germline assignment: CDR1 SGHDN and CDR2 FVKESK. The CDR3 totals 15 residues. This chain's CDR3 is CASSPIGANYNEQFF. Written as DNA, the CDR3 is TGTGCCAGCAGCCCCATAGGGGCGAATTACAATGAGCAGTTCTTC. Looking up the rest from reference TRBV14 and TRBJ2-1 gives the full variable domain: EAGVTQFPSHSVIEKGQTVTLRCDPISGHDNLYWYRRVMGKEIKFLLHFVKESKQDESGMPNNRFLAERTGGTYSTLKVQPAELEDSGVYFCASSPIGANYNEQFFGPGTRLTVL.

This clonotype appeared many times. The V call is TRBV20-1, the J call TRBJ2-7, with D possibly being TRBD1 (5 bases). CDR1 and CDR2 from the germline V gene are DFQATT and SNEGSKA (reference sequence). With 6 bases removed from V and 2 bases from J, the gap between germline ends came to 20 bases. The CDR3 totals 15 residues. The CDR3 region has the DNA TGCAGTGCGCAGTACGCGACAGAAGGCCCCTACGAGCAGTACTTC. It is translated as CSAQYATEGPYEQYF.

This clonotype has only a few counts. The rearrangement joins TRBV20-1 to TRBJ2-7; a possible D gene is TRBD2 (5 bases). CDR1 is DFQATT, CDR2 SNEGSKA, per germline (reference sequence). This CDR3 contains 13 residues. V lost 2 bases and J 0 bases, leaving 8 bases between the germline ends. The CDR3 here is CSARSGSSYEQYV. DNA for the CDR3: TGCAGTGCTAGATCGGGGAGCTCCTACGAGCAGTACGTC.

This clonotype was seen only a few times. The rearrangement uses TRBV29-1 and TRBJ2-7; TRBD1 agrees at 7 bases. The germline V gene has CDR1 SQVTM and CDR2 ANQGSEA. CDR3 size: 15 residues. With 8 bases clipped from V and 3 bases from J, the junction kept 16 bases outside the gene matches. The CDR3 region is CSIQSPGQTFYEQYV. CDR3 in DNA: TGCAGCATTCAATCACCGGGACAGACTTTCTACGAGCAGTACGTC.

This clonotype was seen at least ten times. The J gene is TRBJ2-7, the V gene TRBV15; no clear D. V dropped 0 bases and J dropped 9 bases, with 21 bases sitting between them. The length of the CDR3 is 16 residues. The germline V gene encodes CDR1 LNHNV and CDR2 YYDKDF (reference sequence). CDR3 coding DNA: TGTGCCACCAGCAGAGATACATCCGTCTATGGGCTAACGCAGTACTTC. Protein product: CATSRDTSVYGLTQYF.

The table lists this clonotype with many counts. The rearrangement joins TRBV28 to TRBJ1-1, with unresolved D. Trimming pared 6 bases from V and 4 bases from J, leaving 15 bases between. Germline assignment: CDR1 MDHEN and CDR2 SYDVKM. The CDR3 has 14 residues. The CDR3 region has the DNA TGTGCCAGCAGGGCCAGCGGGCGTAGCACTGAAGCTTTCTTT. The encoded protein is CASRASGRSTEAFF.

This clonotype occurred many times. J is TRBJ2-3 and V is TRBV9; 7 nucleotides line up with TRBD1. Unmatched junction bases numbered 3, after V lost 3 bases and J lost 5 bases. CDR3 size: 13 residues. The germline gives CDR1 SGDLS, CDR2 YYNGEE. CDR3 region: CASSAQGVDTQYF. The CDR3, as DNA: TGTGCCAGCAGCGCTCAGGGGGTAGATACGCAGTATTTT.

This clonotype occurred a few times. The rearrangement uses TRBV28 and TRBJ2-7; 9 nucleotides align to TRBD1. CDR3 length: 19 amino acids. CDR1 MDHEN and CDR2 SYDVKM come from the germline V gene. The trim removed 6 bases at V and 4 bases at J, leaving 22 bases unmatched. The CDR3: CASSRGQGRTVGKRYEQYV. CDR3 DNA sequence: TGTGCCAGCAGCCGAGGACAGGGGCGGACTGTTGGTAAACGATACGAGCAGTACGTC.

This clonotype has ten or more counts. This chain links TRBV14 with TRBJ2-7; D gene uncertain. The CDR3 is 12 residues long. CDR1 is SGHDN, CDR2 FVKESK, per germline. Trimming took 6 bases from V and 3 from J, leaving 9 bases between them. CDR3 amino acids: CASRTPIYEQYV. The CDR3 DNA reads as TGTGCCAGCAGGACACCCATCTACGAGCAGTACGTC.

The chain uses TRBV27 and TRBJ2-2; D remains ambiguous. Germline CDR1 MNHEY, CDR2 SMNVEV (reference sequence). V lost 5 bases and J 0 bases, leaving 4 bases between the germline ends. This CDR3 is built from 13 residues. CDR3 coding DNA: TGTGCCAGCAGTACTGCGAACACCGGGGAGCTGTTTTTT. This codes for CASSTANTGELFF.

Ten or more counts support this clonotype. This sequence joins TRBV10-3 and TRBJ2-1, with D unresolved. Germline CDR1 and CDR2: ENHRY and SYGVKD. Between the trimmed V and J ends, which lost 4 bases and 0 bases, there was a span of 7 bases. CDR3 length: 14 amino acids. The CDR3 DNA sequence: TGTGCCATCAGTGTGAAGAGCTCCTACAATGAGCAGTTCTTC. This translates into CAISVKSSYNEQFF.

The chain has TRBV20-1 and TRBJ2-1; 7 nucleotides align to TRBD2. The junction had 13 bases not matched to a gene; V was cut back by 1 base and J by 7 bases. Per the germline V gene, CDR1 is DFQATT and CDR2 is SNEGSKA (reference sequence). This CDR3 spans 16 amino acids. The CDR3 DNA reads as TGCAGTGCTAGAGGCACGAGGGAGGGCCGTGGGAATGAGCAGTTCTTC. Its translation: CSARGTREGRGNEQFF.

This clonotype turned up a few times. A much larger clone differs from this one at a single base, so this may be a read error. The chain carries TRBV11-3 and TRBJ2-3; D is undetermined. Per germline, CDR1 SGHNT and CDR2 YENEEA. The CDR3 totals 12 residues. V gave up 2 bases and J gave up 6 bases, with 6 bases separating them. The CDR3 is CASSLKLDTQYF. The CDR3 coding sequence is TGTGCCAGCAGCTTAAAGTTGGATACGCAGTATTTT.

The gene calls are TRBV28 and TRBJ2-7; 11 positions match TRBD2. V was pared by 5 bases and J by 3 bases, with 15 bases of the junction left unmatched. Germline CDR1 reads MDHEN; CDR2 reads SYDVKM. The CDR3 covers 18 residues. The CDR3 DNA is TGTGCCAGCAGTGCCCCGACCGGGACTAGCGGTTCAGGCTACGAGCAGTACTTC. This translates into CASSAPTGTSGSGYEQYF.

This clonotype occurred many times. The chain has TRBV12-3 or TRBV12-4 and TRBJ2-4; a weak D match, TRBD1 (5 bases). CDR3 length equals 14 residues. The germline V and J ends were trimmed by 1 base and 7 bases, with 11 bases remaining between them. Here the CDR3 DNA reads TGTGCCAGCAGTTTAGGGACAAACGAGAACATTCAGTACTTC. Protein sequence: CASSLGTNENIQYF.

This clonotype was seen at least ten times. V is TRBV12-3 or TRBV12-4 and J is TRBJ2-1; TRBD2 matches 11 bases. Trimming cost V 6 bases and J 7 bases; bases outside gene matches: 11. The CDR3 has 16 residues. The CDR3 DNA follows: TGTGCCAGCAGAACCCTAACTAGCGGGAGTCGTAATGAGCAGTTCTTC. Amino acids: CASRTLTSGSRNEQFF.

In its sample, this clonotype was seen many times. The genes are TRBV29-1 and TRBJ2-6, with D tentatively TRBD1 (5 bases). This CDR3 is 17 amino acids long. CDR1 and CDR2 from the germline V gene are SQVTM and ANQGSEA. Trimming pared 4 bases from V and 0 bases from J, leaving 16 bases between. The CDR3 DNA sequence: TGCAGCGTTGGAGTAGGACGGACAAGCTCTGGGGCCAACGTCCTGACTTTC. As protein: CSVGVGRTSSGANVLTF.

In this sample, this clonotype turned up many times. V is TRBV2 and J is TRBJ2-2; D is unclear. The V and J ends lost 7 bases and 5 bases respectively, with 20 bases between them. CDR1 is SNHLY, CDR2 FYNNEI, per germline. The CDR3 length is 16 residues. The CDR3 reads CASNVNGRTPTGELFF. CDR3 coding DNA: TGTGCCAGCAATGTTAATGGGCGGACCCCAACCGGGGAGCTGTTTTTT.

This clonotype came up a few times. The chain has TRBV12-3 or TRBV12-4 and TRBJ2-2; D gene uncertain. The CDR3 is 15 amino acids. V shed 2 bases and J shed 0 bases, with 7 bases lying between them. This chain's CDR3 is CASSLRTSNTGELFF. In nucleotides, the CDR3 is TGTGCCAGCAGTTTAAGGACCTCGAACACCGGGGAGCTGTTTTTT.

The chain couples TRBV3-1 to TRBJ2-1; a possible D gene is TRBD2 (6 bases). V was pared by 0 bases and J by 14 bases, with 20 bases between. Germline V gene sequence: CDR1 LGHDT, CDR2 YNNKEL (reference sequence). The CDR3 consists of 15 residues. CDR3 sequence: CASSQDSGPGTEKFF. DNA for the CDR3: TGTGCCAGCAGCCAAGATAGCGGACCCGGGACGGAGAAGTTCTTC.

The chain recombines TRBV3-1 with TRBJ2-3; the D is unclear. Trimming left V 4 bases short and J 4 bases short, with 9 bases between. CDR3 length: 13 residues. Germline lookup yields CDR1 LGHDT and CDR2 YNNKEL (reference sequence). CDR3 sequence reads: CASSPLLADTQYF. The CDR3 bases are TGTGCCAGCAGCCCGTTATTAGCAGATACGCAGTATTTT.

V gene TRBV18 combines with J gene TRBJ2-1; tentative D call: TRBD2 (5 bases). In germline, CDR1 is KGHSH, CDR2 LQKENI. The CDR3 is made up of 16 amino acids. Trimming took 0 bases from V and 0 from J, leaving 9 bases between them. CDR3 sequence reads: CASSPPRRTSYNEQFF. CDR3 in DNA: TGTGCCAGCTCACCACCGAGGAGGACCTCCTACAATGAGCAGTTCTTC. The variable domain in full, with the rest retrieved from reference TRBV18 and TRBJ2-1, is NAGVMQNPRHLVRRRGQEARLRCSPMKGHSHVYWYRQLPEEGLKFMVYLQKENIIDESGMPKERFSAEFPKEGPSILRIQQVVRGDSAAYFCASSPPRRTSYNEQFFGPGTRLTVL.

This clonotype was detected many times. The chain joins TRBV12-3 or TRBV12-4 to TRBJ2-3; 11 bases are a match to TRBD2. With 7 bases clipped from V and 4 bases from J, the junction kept 10 bases outside the gene matches. The length of the CDR3 is 16 residues. CDR3 in amino acids: CASTGVAGGLPDTQYF. DNA for the CDR3: TGTGCCAGCACTGGGGTAGCGGGGGGGCTTCCAGATACGCAGTATTTT.